This TCR beta chain was sequenced for a study of blood T cell repertoires in COVID-19. The CDR3 consists of 15 residues. Deletions cut 6 bases from V and 2 bases from J, with 14 bases between. The germline V gene has CDR1 KGHSH and CDR2 LQKENI. Authors' processing steps: The assay estimated nucleated cells by amplifying reference gene primers. Clones were sequenced by immunoSEQ multiplex PCR, and TCRdb holds only the in-frame ones, with some missing. The V and J calls and clone size come from that table; D and trimming were worked out from the DNA. The sample records approximately 150,000 clones, 84% being singletons.

This sequence joins TRBV18 and TRBJ1-3; possibly TRBD1 for D (6 bases). This clonotype originated in a woman aged 80 or older with COVID-19, enrolled during active disease. The source material was peripheral blood. The CDR3 loop is CASSTTGIAGNTIYF. The CDR3, as DNA: TGTGCCAGCTCTACTACAGGGATCGCTGGAAACACCATATATTTT.